Listed below are T cell receptor beta chains from one sample, sequenced in a study of shared clonotypes between healthy human individuals. Measured with immunoSEQ multiplex PCR; TCRdb has only the in-frame clones, and not every one. The sample yields 1.5 million to 2.5 million clones, roughly 95% seen once. The sequenced material came from naive CD8+ T cells sorted from blood. Receptor source: a man younger than 30 in good health. Both conserved end residues are part of each CDR3. Fields, in order: D gene, J gene, V gene, clone size, CDR3 protein, CDR3 DNA. The D gene is left open where the match is weak. A row's size may be missing; if present it is once, few, many or a size class.

D gene: TRBD1
J gene: TRBJ1-1
V gene: TRBV29-1
clone size: .
CDR3 protein: CSLIGTGQEAFF
CDR3 DNA: TGCAGCCTTATTGGGACAGGGCAAGAAGCTTTCTTT

D gene: .
J gene: TRBJ2-2
V gene: TRBV6-5
clone size: .
CDR3 protein: CASSYSILDTGELFF
CDR3 DNA: TGTGCCAGCAGTTACTCGATCTTGGACACCGGGGAGCTGTTTTTT

D gene: TRBD2
J gene: TRBJ2-1
V gene: TRBV6-6
clone size: .
CDR3 protein: CASSLTSGEGYNEQFF
CDR3 DNA: TGTGCCAGCAGTCTGACTAGCGGGGAGGGTTACAATGAGCAGTTCTTC

D gene: .
J gene: TRBJ2-7
V gene: TRBV7-9
clone size: .
CDR3 protein: CASSSDAGTYEQYF
CDR3 DNA: TGTGCCAGCAGCTCCGATGCAGGAACCTACGAGCAGTACTTC

D gene: .
J gene: TRBJ2-5
V gene: TRBV7-8
clone size: .
CDR3 protein: CASSLWRQETQYF
CDR3 DNA: TGTGCCAGCAGCCTTTGGCGGCAAGAGACCCAGTACTTC

D gene: TRBD2
J gene: TRBJ2-3
V gene: TRBV27
clone size: .
CDR3 protein: CASRASAGGITDTQYF
CDR3 DNA: TGTGCCAGCAGGGCCTCAGCGGGGGGTATCACAGATACGCAGTATTTT

D gene: TRBD1
J gene: TRBJ2-7
V gene: TRBV4-3
clone size: .
CDR3 protein: CASSQDIGQGYEQYF
CDR3 DNA: TGCGCCAGCAGCCAAGATATCGGACAGGGCTACGAGCAGTACTTC

D gene: .
J gene: TRBJ2-3
V gene: TRBV7-3
clone size: .
CDR3 protein: CASSSWTRDSTDTQYF
CDR3 DNA: TGTGCCAGCAGCTCGTGGACAAGAGATAGCACAGATACGCAGTATTTT

D gene: .
J gene: TRBJ2-4
V gene: TRBV5-4
clone size: .
CDR3 protein: CASSAPGDKNIQYF
CDR3 DNA: TGTGCCAGCAGCGCCCCGGGGGACAAAAACATTCAGTACTTC

D gene: .
J gene: TRBJ2-5
V gene: TRBV27
clone size: once
CDR3 protein: CASKERGWETQYF
CDR3 DNA: TGTGCCAGCAAAGAAAGGGGCTGGGAGACCCAGTACTTC

D gene: TRBD2
J gene: TRBJ2-3
V gene: TRBV29-1
clone size: .
CDR3 protein: CSVWSSGGGDTQYF
CDR3 DNA: TGCAGCGTTTGGAGTAGCGGGGGGGGAGATACGCAGTATTTT

D gene: .
J gene: TRBJ2-3
V gene: TRBV13
clone size: .
CDR3 protein: CASSLLRGAGTDTQYF
CDR3 DNA: TGTGCCAGCAGCTTACTCCGGGGGGCCGGCACAGATACGCAGTATTTT

D gene: TRBD2
J gene: TRBJ2-5
V gene: TRBV13
clone size: .
CDR3 protein: CASTNTLVGEVAGEETQYF
CDR3 DNA: TGTGCCAGCACCAACACCTTGGTCGGTGAGGTAGCGGGAGAAGAGACCCAGTACTTC

D gene: TRBD2
J gene: TRBJ2-7
V gene: TRBV27
clone size: .
CDR3 protein: CASSRTSGRVYEQYF
CDR3 DNA: TGTGCCAGCAGCCGGACTAGCGGGAGAGTCTACGAGCAGTACTTC

D gene: .
J gene: TRBJ2-7
V gene: TRBV4-1
clone size: .
CDR3 protein: CASSQEPEYEQYF
CDR3 DNA: TGCGCCAGCAGCCAAGAGCCAGAGTACGAGCAGTACTTC

D gene: TRBD1
J gene: TRBJ1-1
V gene: TRBV5-4
clone size: .
CDR3 protein: CATSRGPSEAFF
CDR3 DNA: TGTGCCACCAGCAGGGGGCCCTCTGAAGCTTTCTTT

D gene: .
J gene: TRBJ1-1
V gene: TRBV7-6
clone size: .
CDR3 protein: CASSQMNTEAFF
CDR3 DNA: TGTGCCAGCAGCCAGATGAACACTGAAGCTTTCTTT

D gene: .
J gene: TRBJ2-3
V gene: TRBV9
clone size: .
CDR3 protein: CASSVVGTDTQYF
CDR3 DNA: TGTGCCAGCAGCGTAGTGGGAACAGATACGCAGTATTTT

D gene: .
J gene: TRBJ2-1
V gene: TRBV10-2
clone size: .
CDR3 protein: CASSVGDSSYNEQFF
CDR3 DNA: TGCGCCAGCAGTGTTGGGGACTCGTCCTACAATGAGCAGTTCTTC

D gene: TRBD2
J gene: TRBJ2-7
V gene: TRBV5-6
clone size: .
CDR3 protein: CASRAGGVTTLFYEQYF
CDR3 DNA: TGTGCCAGCAGGGCGGGAGGGGTCACTACCCTATTCTACGAGCAGTACTTC

D gene: .
J gene: TRBJ2-1
V gene: TRBV4-3
clone size: .
CDR3 protein: CASSQDLGLGFNEQFF
CDR3 DNA: TGCGCCAGCAGCCAAGATTTAGGACTCGGGTTCAATGAGCAGTTCTTC

D gene: TRBD2
J gene: TRBJ2-3
V gene: TRBV7-2
clone size: .
CDR3 protein: CASSLLAGFTDTQYF
CDR3 DNA: TGTGCCAGCAGCCTGCTAGCGGGGTTCACAGATACGCAGTATTTT

D gene: .
J gene: TRBJ1-2
V gene: TRBV6-1
clone size: .
CDR3 protein: CASSQRGGNYGYTF
CDR3 DNA: TGTGCCAGCAGCCAGAGGGGGGGTAACTATGGCTACACCTTC

D gene: TRBD1
J gene: TRBJ2-7
V gene: TRBV27
clone size: .
CDR3 protein: CASSLAGTGTYEQYF
CDR3 DNA: TGTGCCAGCAGTCTCGCCGGGACAGGCACCTACGAGCAGTACTTC

D gene: TRBD2
J gene: TRBJ2-3
V gene: TRBV30
clone size: .
CDR3 protein: CAWHPGLAGRTDTQYF
CDR3 DNA: TGTGCCTGGCATCCGGGACTAGCGGGCCGCACAGATACGCAGTATTTT

D gene: .
J gene: TRBJ1-2
V gene: TRBV28
clone size: .
CDR3 protein: CASSPPAGTYGYTF
CDR3 DNA: TGTGCCAGCAGTCCGCCCGCAGGGACCTATGGCTACACCTTC

D gene: TRBD1
J gene: TRBJ2-2
V gene: TRBV19
clone size: .
CDR3 protein: CASRGQGAGELFF
CDR3 DNA: TGTGCCAGTAGAGGACAGGGAGCCGGGGAGCTGTTTTTT

D gene: TRBD2
J gene: TRBJ2-3
V gene: TRBV7-2
clone size: .
CDR3 protein: CASSRTSGSTDTQYF
CDR3 DNA: TGTGCCAGCAGCAGGACTAGCGGGAGCACAGATACGCAGTATTTT

D gene: TRBD2
J gene: TRBJ2-3
V gene: TRBV9
clone size: .
CDR3 protein: CASSVVPSGALTDTQYF
CDR3 DNA: TGTGCCAGCAGCGTAGTCCCTAGCGGGGCCCTCACAGATACGCAGTATTTT

D gene: .
J gene: TRBJ2-7
V gene: TRBV7-9
clone size: .
CDR3 protein: CASSLGEHEQYF
CDR3 DNA: TGTGCCAGCAGCTTAGGAGAGCACGAGCAGTACTTC

D gene: TRBD2
J gene: TRBJ2-7
V gene: TRBV9
clone size: .
CDR3 protein: CASSVGGSVNEQYF
CDR3 DNA: TGTGCCAGCAGCGTAGGCGGGAGTGTCAACGAGCAGTACTTC

D gene: .
J gene: TRBJ1-5
V gene: TRBV30
clone size: once
CDR3 protein: CAWSVSGDQPQHF
CDR3 DNA: TGTGCCTGGAGTGTGTCGGGGGATCAGCCCCAGCATTTT

D gene: TRBD2
J gene: TRBJ2-3
V gene: TRBV5-4
clone size: .
CDR3 protein: CASSPSSGGLPDTQYF
CDR3 DNA: TGTGCCAGCAGCCCGTCGAGCGGGGGCCTCCCAGATACGCAGTATTTT

D gene: .
J gene: TRBJ2-1
V gene: TRBV11-2
clone size: .
CDR3 protein: CASSLGGGTYNEQFF
CDR3 DNA: TGTGCCAGCAGCTTAGGAGGGGGGACCTACAATGAGCAGTTCTTC

D gene: TRBD1
J gene: TRBJ2-6
V gene: TRBV7-9
clone size: .
CDR3 protein: CASSPNHLGTGSVLTF
CDR3 DNA: TGTGCCAGCAGCCCCAACCACCTTGGGACAGGTAGCGTCCTGACTTTC

D gene: .
J gene: TRBJ1-6
V gene: TRBV6-6
clone size: few
CDR3 protein: CASRAGMPLHF
CDR3 DNA: TGTGCCAGCAGGGCAGGGATGCCCCTCCACTTT

D gene: TRBD1
J gene: TRBJ2-7
V gene: TRBV30
clone size: .
CDR3 protein: CAWSTDRAYEQYF
CDR3 DNA: TGTGCCTGGAGTACCGACAGGGCCTACGAGCAGTACTTC

D gene: TRBD2
J gene: TRBJ2-7
V gene: TRBV6-5
clone size: .
CDR3 protein: CASSLSGSTLYEQYF
CDR3 DNA: TGTGCCAGCAGTCTTAGCGGGAGTACCCTCTACGAGCAGTACTTC

D gene: TRBD2
J gene: TRBJ2-2
V gene: TRBV4-3
clone size: once
CDR3 protein: CASSQDRQREGFGGELFF
CDR3 DNA: TGCGCCAGCAGCCAAGATCGACAGCGGGAGGGTTTCGGCGGGGAGCTGTTTTTT

D gene: .
J gene: TRBJ2-7
V gene: TRBV5-5
clone size: .
CDR3 protein: CASSFGTDSYEQYF
CDR3 DNA: TGTGCCAGCAGCTTCGGGACGGATTCCTACGAGCAGTACTTC

D gene: TRBD2
J gene: TRBJ2-1
V gene: TRBV4-3
clone size: .
CDR3 protein: CASSPASGLAGLSSYNEQFF
CDR3 DNA: TGCGCCAGCAGCCCAGCATCGGGACTAGCGGGCCTTAGCTCCTACAATGAGCAGTTCTTC

D gene: .
J gene: TRBJ1-2
V gene: TRBV7-9
clone size: once
CDR3 protein: CASSFTAEYGYTF
CDR3 DNA: TGTGCCAGCAGCTTTACGGCGGAATATGGCTACACCTTC

D gene: .
J gene: TRBJ1-3
V gene: TRBV27
clone size: .
CDR3 protein: CASKAGSGNTIYF
CDR3 DNA: TGTGCCAGCAAGGCAGGGTCTGGAAACACCATATATTTT

D gene: .
J gene: TRBJ1-1
V gene: TRBV4-1
clone size: .
CDR3 protein: CASSQARTVNTEAFF
CDR3 DNA: TGCGCCAGCAGCCAGGCGCGGACAGTGAACACTGAAGCTTTCTTT

D gene: TRBD2
J gene: TRBJ2-7
V gene: TRBV14
clone size: .
CDR3 protein: CASSFDGEAGFEQYF
CDR3 DNA: TGTGCCAGCAGCTTCGATGGGGAAGCGGGATTCGAGCAGTACTTC

D gene: TRBD2
J gene: TRBJ2-3
V gene: TRBV7-9
clone size: .
CDR3 protein: CASSSTLAGIADTQYF
CDR3 DNA: TGTGCCAGCAGCTCTACCCTAGCGGGTATAGCAGATACGCAGTATTTT

D gene: TRBD2
J gene: TRBJ2-3
V gene: TRBV7-9
clone size: .
CDR3 protein: CASSLAWGGADTQYF
CDR3 DNA: TGTGCCAGCAGCTTAGCCTGGGGAGGGGCAGATACGCAGTATTTT

D gene: .
J gene: TRBJ1-2
V gene: TRBV27
clone size: .
CDR3 protein: CASSLSPWSNGYTF
CDR3 DNA: TGTGCCAGCAGTTTATCCCCTTGGTCCAATGGCTACACCTTC

D gene: .
J gene: TRBJ1-1
V gene: TRBV7-2
clone size: .
CDR3 protein: CASSLVFVGRNTEAFF
CDR3 DNA: TGTGCCAGCAGCTTAGTATTTGTGGGGCGGAACACTGAAGCTTTCTTT

D gene: .
J gene: TRBJ2-5
V gene: TRBV4-1
clone size: .
CDR3 protein: CASSQAGIQETQYF
CDR3 DNA: TGCGCCAGCAGCCAAGCAGGGATCCAAGAGACCCAGTACTTC

D gene: .
J gene: TRBJ1-4
V gene: TRBV19
clone size: .
CDR3 protein: CASSRLDRVTNEKLFF
CDR3 DNA: TGTGCCAGTAGCCGATTAGACCGGGTTACTAATGAAAAACTGTTTTTT

D gene: TRBD2
J gene: TRBJ2-3
V gene: TRBV11-2
clone size: .
CDR3 protein: CASSLRLAGIPDTQYF
CDR3 DNA: TGTGCCAGCAGCCTCAGACTAGCGGGAATTCCAGATACGCAGTATTTT

D gene: .
J gene: TRBJ1-2
V gene: TRBV29-1
clone size: .
CDR3 protein: CSVEGIEDGYTF
CDR3 DNA: TGCAGCGTTGAAGGCATTGAAGATGGCTACACCTTC

D gene: TRBD2
J gene: TRBJ2-4
V gene: TRBV27
clone size: .
CDR3 protein: CASSIAGVNLAKNIQYF
CDR3 DNA: TGTGCCAGCAGCATAGCGGGGGTGAACCTAGCCAAAAACATTCAGTACTTC

D gene: .
J gene: TRBJ2-1
V gene: TRBV9
clone size: .
CDR3 protein: CASSVEVADYNEQFF
CDR3 DNA: TGTGCCAGCAGCGTAGAAGTGGCAGACTACAATGAGCAGTTCTTC

D gene: .
J gene: TRBJ2-7
V gene: TRBV19
clone size: .
CDR3 protein: CASSISGPSYEQYF
CDR3 DNA: TGTGCCAGTAGTATCAGCGGGCCCTCCTACGAGCAGTACTTC